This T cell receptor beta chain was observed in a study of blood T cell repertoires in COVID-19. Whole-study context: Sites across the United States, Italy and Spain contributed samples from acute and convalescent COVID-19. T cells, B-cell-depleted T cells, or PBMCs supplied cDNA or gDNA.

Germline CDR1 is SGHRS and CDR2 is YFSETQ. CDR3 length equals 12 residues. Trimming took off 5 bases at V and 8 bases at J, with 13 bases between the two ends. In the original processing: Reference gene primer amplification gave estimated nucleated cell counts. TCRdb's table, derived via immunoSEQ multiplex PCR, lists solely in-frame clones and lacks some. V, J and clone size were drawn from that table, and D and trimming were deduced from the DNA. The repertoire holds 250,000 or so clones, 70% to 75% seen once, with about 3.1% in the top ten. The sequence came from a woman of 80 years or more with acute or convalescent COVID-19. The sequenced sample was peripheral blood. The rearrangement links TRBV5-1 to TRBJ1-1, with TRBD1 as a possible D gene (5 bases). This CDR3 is CASRGGAGEAFF. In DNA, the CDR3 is TGCGCCAGCAGGGGTGGGGCAGGAGAAGCTTTCTTT. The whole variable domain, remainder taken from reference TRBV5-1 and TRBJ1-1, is KAGVTQTPRYLIKTRGQQVTLSCSPISGHRSVSWYQQTPGQGLQFLFEYFSETQRNKGNFPGRFSGRQFSNSRSEMNVSTLELGDSALYLCASRGGAGEAFFGQGTRLTVV.